The entry below describes one T cell receptor (beta chain). Within its sample, this clone is medium-sized (0.01 to 0.1%). This receptor's antigen is unknown. Base qualities are not recorded, but no much larger clone differs from it by a single base. Sequences LNHNV (CDR1) and YYDKDF (CDR2) are obtained from the germline V gene (reference sequence). V ends up 0 bases short and J 1 base short, with an unmatched junction base count of 3. Its CDR3 holds 15 amino acids, cysteine through phenylalanine. Solely the CDR3 DNA is kept, with 45 bases framed from the first base. This record comes from a study of sequential checkpoint blockade in melanoma (dated by TCRdb to 2018 to 2020). Some background on the complete study: In a 1:1 randomization, patients received either first-line nivolumab then ipilimumab (arm A) or ipilimumab then nivolumab (arm B). Maintenance nivolumab came after both trial sequences.

The treatment or condition label for this specimen denotes: randomized to nivolumab then ipilimumab (arm A) or the reverse (arm B). Prior DNA-damaging chemotherapy had not been received by any trial patient. Live CD3+CD8+ cells negative for CD19 and CD56 were sorted from thawed PBMCs on a FACS Aria II flow cytometer. The samples were obtained from melanoma patients enrolled in CheckMate 064, an open-label, randomized phase II trial testing sequential checkpoint blockade. Peripheral blood mononuclear cells were obtained through leukapheresis, purified using Ficoll-Paque, and frozen in human serum containing around 9.6% DMSO. Immediately after sorting, the purity of the sorted blood CD3+CD8+ cells was confirmed to be >98%, and DNA was then extracted. Study-wide findings and limitations: The response-prediction model combining TCR metrics and mutation burden needs validation in larger, independent patient cohorts.

The immunoSEQ Assay was used to immunosequence TCRbeta CDR3 regions from genomic DNA. Prior to high-throughput sequencing, genomic DNA was amplified by bias-controlled multiplex PCR. In the original analysis: To quantify the absolute abundance of each unique TCRbeta CDR3 region, the sequences were collapsed and filtered. Clonality, defined as 1 minus Pielou's evenness, was calculated using only productive rearrangements. Clones with significantly greater frequencies in on-treatment versus baseline samples were identified using a previously published method. TCRdb stores this immuneACCESS table with in-frame sequences only. Part of the clones is absent; in the studies checked, under half of the shortfall reflects unresolved V genes, and no reason is known for the rest. D and trimming come from the DNA, and the V and J calls and clone size come from that table. This sample holds some 10,000 clones; approximately 80% were observed only once. The biggest ten clones account for roughly 50% of the sample.

The receptor comes from a human donor with melanoma. Source: CD8+ T cells sorted from blood (inferred from file names), taken from a patient given nivolumab and ipilimumab in sequence. The V and J genes are TRBV15 and TRBJ2-7, and TRBD2 matches 7 of the central bases. The DNA sequence reads TGTGCCACCAGCAGAGATACGGGGGGTTCCTACGAGCAGTACTTC. It is translated as CATSRDTGGSYEQYF.